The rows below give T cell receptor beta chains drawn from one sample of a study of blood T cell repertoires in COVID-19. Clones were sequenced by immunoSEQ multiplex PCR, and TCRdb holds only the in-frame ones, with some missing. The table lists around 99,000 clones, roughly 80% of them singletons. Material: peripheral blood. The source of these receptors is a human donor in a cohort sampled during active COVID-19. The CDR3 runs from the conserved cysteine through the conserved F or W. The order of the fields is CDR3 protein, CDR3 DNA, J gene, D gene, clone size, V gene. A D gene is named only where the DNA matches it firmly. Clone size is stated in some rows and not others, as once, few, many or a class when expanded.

CDR3aa: CASSSGTGTDTQYF
CDR3nt: TGTGCCAGCAGCTCCGGGACAGGGACAGATACGCAGTATTTT
j_gene: TRBJ2-3
d_gene: TRBD1
abundance: NA
v_gene: TRBV28

CDR3aa: CASSQDWQTYNEQFF
CDR3nt: TGCGCCAGCAGCCAAGATTGGCAGACATACAATGAGCAGTTCTTC
j_gene: TRBJ2-1
d_gene: NA
abundance: NA
v_gene: TRBV4-1

CDR3aa: CASSPGTRDEQFF
CDR3nt: TGTGCCAGCAGCCCGGGGACTAGAGATGAGCAGTTCTTC
j_gene: TRBJ2-1
d_gene: TRBD2
abundance: once
v_gene: TRBV11-3

CDR3aa: CASSVGGGIQPQHF
CDR3nt: TGTGCCAGCAGTGTCGGCGGGGGGATTCAGCCCCAGCATTTT
j_gene: TRBJ1-5
d_gene: NA
abundance: few
v_gene: TRBV2

CDR3aa: CASGLRTSANTGELFF
CDR3nt: TGTGCTAGTGGTCTTAGGACTAGCGCGAACACCGGGGAGCTGTTTTTT
j_gene: TRBJ2-2
d_gene: TRBD2
abundance: NA
v_gene: TRBV12-5

CDR3aa: CASSLSSPVGAQDTQYF
CDR3nt: TGTGCCAGCAGTTTATCATCCCCTGTTGGGGCTCAGGATACGCAGTATTTT
j_gene: TRBJ2-3
d_gene: NA
abundance: NA
v_gene: TRBV28

CDR3aa: CASSYKGQGYGILAKNIQYF
CDR3nt: TGTGCCAGCAGTTACAAGGGACAAGGCTATGGGATTCTAGCCAAAAACATTCAGTACTTC
j_gene: TRBJ2-4
d_gene: NA
abundance: once
v_gene: TRBV6-2/TRBV6-3

CDR3aa: CASSPGQGEIYETQYF
CDR3nt: TGCGCCAGCAGCCCCGGCCAGGGGGAGATATATGAGACCCAGTACTTC
j_gene: TRBJ2-5
d_gene: TRBD1
abundance: NA
v_gene: TRBV4-3

CDR3aa: CSGDSMAGYTF
CDR3nt: TGCAGCGGTGACAGTATGGCTGGCTACACCTTC
j_gene: TRBJ1-2
d_gene: NA
abundance: NA
v_gene: TRBV29-1

CDR3aa: CASSQAGQTYEQYF
CDR3nt: TGTGCCAGCAGCCAAGCCGGACAAACCTACGAGCAGTACTTC
j_gene: TRBJ2-7
d_gene: NA
abundance: NA
v_gene: TRBV3-1/TRBV3-2

CDR3aa: CASSLVPQETQYF
CDR3nt: TGCGCCAGCAGCCTAGTACCCCAAGAGACCCAGTACTTC
j_gene: TRBJ2-5
d_gene: NA
abundance: NA
v_gene: TRBV4-3

CDR3aa: CAISPLGGSNSPLHF
CDR3nt: TGTGCCATCAGCCCGCTGGGGGGAAGTAATTCACCCCTCCACTTT
j_gene: TRBJ1-6
d_gene: NA
abundance: once
v_gene: TRBV10-3

CDR3aa: CASRDRANTEAFF
CDR3nt: TGTGCCAGCAGAGACAGGGCGAACACTGAAGCTTTCTTT
j_gene: TRBJ1-1
d_gene: TRBD1
abundance: NA
v_gene: TRBV3-1/TRBV3-2

CDR3aa: CATVGQGSSYNSPLHF
CDR3nt: TGTGCCACCGTGGGACAGGGCAGCAGCTATAATTCACCCCTCCACTTT
j_gene: TRBJ1-6
d_gene: TRBD1
abundance: once
v_gene: TRBV28

CDR3aa: CASSRRTETYEQYF
CDR3nt: TGTGCCAGCAGCAGGCGGACAGAAACCTACGAGCAGTACTTC
j_gene: TRBJ2-7
d_gene: NA
abundance: few
v_gene: TRBV7-2

CDR3aa: CASSEGWTDYSNQPQHF
CDR3nt: TGTGCCAGCAGTGAAGGATGGACGGACTATAGCAATCAGCCCCAGCATTTT
j_gene: TRBJ1-5
d_gene: NA
abundance: NA
v_gene: TRBV6-1

CDR3aa: CASLRTSPANTGELFF
CDR3nt: TGTGCCAGTTTACGCACCAGTCCAGCGAACACCGGGGAGCTGTTTTTT
j_gene: TRBJ2-2
d_gene: NA
abundance: NA
v_gene: TRBV19

CDR3aa: CASSSHGQGTSPLHF
CDR3nt: TGTGCCAGCAGCTCTCATGGACAGGGGACTTCACCCCTCCACTTT
j_gene: TRBJ1-6
d_gene: TRBD1
abundance: NA
v_gene: TRBV7-2

CDR3aa: CASSPRDRGLKEAFF
CDR3nt: TGTGCCAGCAGTCCCCGGGACAGGGGATTGAAGGAAGCTTTCTTT
j_gene: TRBJ1-1
d_gene: TRBD1
abundance: NA
v_gene: TRBV27

CDR3aa: CAIAGSGELFF
CDR3nt: TGTGCCATAGCGGGCTCCGGGGAGCTGTTTTTT
j_gene: TRBJ2-2
d_gene: TRBD2
abundance: NA
v_gene: TRBV28

CDR3aa: CASSRGLAGDEQYF
CDR3nt: TGTGCCAGCAGCCGGGGACTAGCGGGAGACGAGCAGTACTTC
j_gene: TRBJ2-7
d_gene: TRBD2
abundance: NA
v_gene: TRBV7-3